The following is a TCR beta chain sequence with its context. The count of this clone is one. Its antigen is still unknown. Within one base of it there is no much larger clone, and no base qualities were kept. The immunoSEQ Assay, a bias-controlled multiplex PCR, was used to amplify TCRbeta CDR3 regions from genomic DNA. The original methods were these. Within the assay, amplification of reference gene primers was used to estimate how many nucleated cells each sample contained. Sequence reads were collapsed and filtered to measure the absolute abundance of every unique TCRbeta CDR3 rearrangement. For each sample, productive Simpson clonality was calculated as the square root of Simpson's diversity index across productive rearrangements. TCRdb took over this immuneACCESS table, retaining in-frame rearrangements with V and J assigned. Such tables are incomplete; in checked studies, under half of the missing clones stem from an unresolved V gene, and the remainder is unexplained. The V and J calls and clone size were taken over from that table, and D and trimming were inferred from the DNA. The sample profile shows more than 65,000 clones; around 80% of them were found once. The top ten clonotypes cover 9.7% of the sample.

These data belong to a study of blood T cell repertoires in COVID-19 (dated by TCRdb to the early 2020s). Concerning the study at large: Collaborator samples came from the United States, Italy and Spain and covered acute and convalescent phases of COVID-19. The material from the prospective study consisted of cDNA or gDNA derived from T cells, B-cell-depleted T cells, or PBMCs. Subjects who had been exposed to COVID-19, were actively infected with it, or had recovered from it provided the deeply sampled blood TCRbeta repertoires that made up the dataset. A freely available public database, intended as a resource for researchers studying the immune response to SARS-CoV-2, is where the repertoires were released. The samples were drawn from the first 160 participants of the ongoing ImmuneRACE study and from over 950 subjects provided by 6 global collaborators. Sample metadata almost always included a de-identified subject ID, COVID-19 status, age in years and sex. HLA class I and class II types, where available, came from metadata supplied by the sample provider rather than from assay-based typing. Results and caveats for the whole study, not just this receptor: How much clinical and demographic metadata was included differed by source and by participant, and the metadata was provided uncurated.

Whole blood was collected in K2EDTA tubes by collaborating institutions according to the institutions' own protocols. Collaborator samples were shipped for TCRbeta analysis as frozen whole blood, isolated PBMCs, or DNA extracted from either sample type. Sequenced: peripheral blood. The sequence came from a woman at least 80 years old with acute or convalescent COVID-19.

Here is the DNA: TGCAGCGTTGAGTCTGGACAGGGCCTTAACGAGCAGTACTTC. This codes for CSVESGQGLNEQYF. The rearranged chain carries TRBV29-1 and TRBJ2-7; the central 8 bases match TRBD1. The cysteine opens and the phenylalanine closes a CDR3 of 14 amino acids. The only DNA kept is the CDR3, 42 bases in frame from the first base. V ends up 3 bases short and J 5 bases short, with an unmatched junction base count of 9. The germline V gene encodes CDR1 SQVTM and CDR2 ANQGSEA.